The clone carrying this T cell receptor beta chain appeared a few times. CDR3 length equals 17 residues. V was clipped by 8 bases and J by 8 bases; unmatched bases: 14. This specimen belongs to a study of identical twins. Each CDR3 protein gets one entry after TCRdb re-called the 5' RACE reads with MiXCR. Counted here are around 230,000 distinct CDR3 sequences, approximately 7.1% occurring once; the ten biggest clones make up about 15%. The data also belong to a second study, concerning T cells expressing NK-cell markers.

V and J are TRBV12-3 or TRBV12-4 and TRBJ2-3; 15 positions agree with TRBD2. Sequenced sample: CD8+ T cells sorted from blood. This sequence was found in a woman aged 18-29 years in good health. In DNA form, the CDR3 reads TGTGCCAGCGTAGAGACTCAGGGACTAGCGGGGGGCTCTACGCAGTATTTT. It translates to CASVETQGLAGGSTQYF.